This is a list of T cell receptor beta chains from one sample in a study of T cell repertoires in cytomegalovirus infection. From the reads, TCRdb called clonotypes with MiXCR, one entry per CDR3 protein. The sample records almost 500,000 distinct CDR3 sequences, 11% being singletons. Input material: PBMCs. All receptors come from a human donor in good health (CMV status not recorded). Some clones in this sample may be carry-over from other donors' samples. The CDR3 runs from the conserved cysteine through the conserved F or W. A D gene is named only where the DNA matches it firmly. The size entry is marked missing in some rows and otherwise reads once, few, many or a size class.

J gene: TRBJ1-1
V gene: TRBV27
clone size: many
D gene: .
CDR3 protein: CASSSLTERFEAFF
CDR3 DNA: TGTGCCAGCAGTTCCCTGACGGAAAGATTTGAAGCTTTCTTT

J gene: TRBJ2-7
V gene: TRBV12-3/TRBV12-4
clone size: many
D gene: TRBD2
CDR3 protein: CASSPSTSGRYEQYF
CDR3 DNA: TGTGCCAGCAGTCCCAGCACTAGCGGGAGGTACGAGCAGTACTTC

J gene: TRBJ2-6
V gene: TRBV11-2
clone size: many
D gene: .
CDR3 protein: CASSFPWGSGANVLTF
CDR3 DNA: TGTGCCAGCAGCTTCCCCTGGGGTTCTGGGGCCAACGTCCTGACTTTC

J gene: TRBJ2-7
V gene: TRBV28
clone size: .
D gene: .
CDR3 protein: CASIADRIPGPSYEQYF
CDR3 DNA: TGTGCCAGCATAGCCGACAGGATCCCAGGACCTTCCTACGAGCAGTACTTC

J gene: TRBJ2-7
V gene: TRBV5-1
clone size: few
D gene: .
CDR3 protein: CASSFKGEFEQYF
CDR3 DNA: TGCGCCAGCAGCTTTAAGGGAGAATTCGAGCAGTACTTC

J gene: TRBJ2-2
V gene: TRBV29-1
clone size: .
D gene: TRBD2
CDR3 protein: CSVNGLAGAGTGELFF
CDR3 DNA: TGCAGCGTAAATGGACTAGCGGGAGCCGGGACCGGGGAGCTGTTTTTT

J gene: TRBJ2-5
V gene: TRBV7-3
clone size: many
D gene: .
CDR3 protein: CASSPGPRETQYF
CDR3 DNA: TGTGCCAGCAGCCCCGGACCAAGGGAGACCCAGTACTTC

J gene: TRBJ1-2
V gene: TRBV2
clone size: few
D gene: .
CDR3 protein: CASSEGPLYGYTF
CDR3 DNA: TGTGCCAGCAGTGAAGGGCCCCTCTATGGCTACACCTTC

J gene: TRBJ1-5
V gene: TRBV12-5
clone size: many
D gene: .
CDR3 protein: CASGLVKIPDRINQPQHF
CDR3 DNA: TGTGCTAGTGGTTTGGTTAAGATTCCGGACAGAATTAATCAGCCCCAGCATTTT

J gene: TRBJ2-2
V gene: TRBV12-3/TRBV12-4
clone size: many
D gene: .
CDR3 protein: CASSYTGLSTGELFF
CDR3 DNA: TGTGCCAGCAGTTACACAGGGTTGAGCACCGGGGAGCTGTTTTTT

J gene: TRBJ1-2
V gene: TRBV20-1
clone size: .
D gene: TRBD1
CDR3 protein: CSASEGDRGLYTF
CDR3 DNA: TGCAGTGCCTCGGAGGGGGACAGGGGCCTCTACACCTTC

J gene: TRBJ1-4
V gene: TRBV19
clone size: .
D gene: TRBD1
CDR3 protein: CASSINHRGEKLFF
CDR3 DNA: TGTGCCAGTAGTATAAATCACAGGGGTGAAAAACTGTTTTTT

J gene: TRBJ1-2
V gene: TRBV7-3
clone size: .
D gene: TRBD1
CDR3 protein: CASSLSRGQGYTF
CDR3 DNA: TGTGCCAGCAGCTTATCCAGGGGGCAAGGCTACACCTTC

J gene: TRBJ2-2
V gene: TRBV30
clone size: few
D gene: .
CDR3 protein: CAWSVRTETGELFF
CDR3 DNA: TGTGCCTGGAGTGTCCGGACGGAAACCGGGGAGCTGTTTTTT

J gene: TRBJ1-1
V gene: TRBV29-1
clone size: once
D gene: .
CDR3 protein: CSVEDIGGTEAFF
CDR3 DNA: TGCAGCGTTGAAGATATAGGGGGCACTGAAGCTTTCTTT

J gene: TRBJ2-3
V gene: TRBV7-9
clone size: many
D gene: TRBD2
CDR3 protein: CASSSLADLGDTQYF
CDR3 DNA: TGTGCCAGCAGCTCCCTAGCGGATTTAGGAGATACGCAGTATTTT

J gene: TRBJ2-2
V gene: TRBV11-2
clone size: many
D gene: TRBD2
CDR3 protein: CASRPLAGDTGELFF
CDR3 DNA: TGTGCCAGCAGGCCGCTAGCGGGAGACACCGGGGAGCTGTTTTTT

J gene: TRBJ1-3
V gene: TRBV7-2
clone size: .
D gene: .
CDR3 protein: CASSSGAGAAGNTIYF
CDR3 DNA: TGTGCCAGCAGCTCGGGAGCAGGGGCGGCTGGAAACACCATATATTTT

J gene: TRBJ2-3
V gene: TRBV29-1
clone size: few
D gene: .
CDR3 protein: CSVETRGDTQYF
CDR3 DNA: TGCAGCGTTGAAACCCGGGGAGATACGCAGTATTTT

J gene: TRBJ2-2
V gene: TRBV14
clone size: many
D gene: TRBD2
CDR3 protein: CASSPGLAGAFGELFF
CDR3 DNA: TGTGCCAGCAGCCCGGGACTAGCGGGAGCGTTCGGGGAGCTGTTTTTT

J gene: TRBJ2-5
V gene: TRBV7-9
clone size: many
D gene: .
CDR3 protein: CASSFSLTLTQETQYF
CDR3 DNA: TGTGCCAGCAGCTTTTCGCTAACCCTCACCCAAGAGACCCAGTACTTC

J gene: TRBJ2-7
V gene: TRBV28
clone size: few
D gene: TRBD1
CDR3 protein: CASTIAPGTGSYEQYF
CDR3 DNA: TGTGCCAGCACTATTGCCCCCGGGACAGGATCCTACGAGCAGTACTTC

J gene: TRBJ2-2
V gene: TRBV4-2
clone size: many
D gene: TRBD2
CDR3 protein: CASSQGTSGRSGELFF
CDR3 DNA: TGTGCCAGCAGCCAAGGGACTAGCGGGAGGTCCGGGGAGCTGTTTTTT

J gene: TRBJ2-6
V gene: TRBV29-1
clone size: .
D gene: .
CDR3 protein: CSVNAGASGANVLTF
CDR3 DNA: TGCAGCGTAAACGCAGGGGCTTCTGGGGCCAACGTCCTGACTTTC

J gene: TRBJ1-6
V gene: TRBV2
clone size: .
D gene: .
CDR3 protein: CASSGRSDSPLHF
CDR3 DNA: TGTGCCAGCAGTGGTCGAAGTGATTCACCCCTCCACTTT

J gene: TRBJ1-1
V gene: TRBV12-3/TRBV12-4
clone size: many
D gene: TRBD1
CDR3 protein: CASSLGSGQGEAFF
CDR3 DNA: TGTGCCAGCAGTTTAGGTTCCGGACAGGGAGAAGCTTTCTTT

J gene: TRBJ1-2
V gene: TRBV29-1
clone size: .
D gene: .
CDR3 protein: CSVVDNHYSYTF
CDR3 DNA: TGCAGCGTTGTAGACAATCACTATAGCTACACCTTC

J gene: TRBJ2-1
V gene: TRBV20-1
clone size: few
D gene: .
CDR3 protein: CSAYQQQVSSYNEQFF
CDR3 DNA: TGCAGTGCTTACCAACAGCAAGTTAGCTCCTACAATGAGCAGTTCTTC

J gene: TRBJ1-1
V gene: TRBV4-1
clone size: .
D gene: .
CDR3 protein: CASTQGSGKGRVNTEAFF
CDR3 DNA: TGCGCCAGCACCCAGGGGTCCGGAAAGGGGCGGGTGAACACTGAAGCTTTCTTT

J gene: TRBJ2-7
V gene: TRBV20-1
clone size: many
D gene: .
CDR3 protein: CSARDIYEQYF
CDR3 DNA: TGCAGTGCTAGAGATATCTACGAGCAGTACTTC

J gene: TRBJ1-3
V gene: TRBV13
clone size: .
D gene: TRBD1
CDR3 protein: CASSLEGTGRWSSGNTIYF
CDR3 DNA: TGTGCCAGCAGCTTAGAAGGGACAGGGAGATGGAGCTCTGGAAACACCATATATTTT

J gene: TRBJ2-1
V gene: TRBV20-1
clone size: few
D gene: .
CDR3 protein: CSAQTDSYNEQFF
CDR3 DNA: TGCAGTGCCCAGACAGACTCCTACAATGAGCAGTTCTTC

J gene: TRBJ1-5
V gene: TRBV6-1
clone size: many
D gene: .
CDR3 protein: CAVFGSHSNQPQHF
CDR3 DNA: TGTGCCGTTTTTGGCAGCCATAGCAATCAGCCCCAGCATTTT

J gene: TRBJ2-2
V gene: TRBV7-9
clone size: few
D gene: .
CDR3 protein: CASSRGRTGELFF
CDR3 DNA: TGTGCCAGCAGCCGAGGGAGGACCGGGGAGCTGTTTTTT

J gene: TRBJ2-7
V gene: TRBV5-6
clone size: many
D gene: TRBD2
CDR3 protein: CASSPGGISYEQYF
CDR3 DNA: TGTGCCAGCAGCCCGGGAGGGATCTCCTACGAGCAGTACTTC

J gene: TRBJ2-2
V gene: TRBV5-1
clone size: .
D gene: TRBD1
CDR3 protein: CASRAGGADTGELFF
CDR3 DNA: TGCGCCAGCAGGGCAGGGGGCGCGGACACCGGGGAGCTGTTTTTT

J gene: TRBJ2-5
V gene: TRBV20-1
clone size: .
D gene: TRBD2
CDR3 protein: CSAREPRGTRETQYF
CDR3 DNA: TGCAGTGCTAGAGAACCGAGGGGGACTAGGGAGACCCAGTACTTC

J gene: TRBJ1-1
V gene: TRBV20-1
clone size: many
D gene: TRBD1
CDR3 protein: CSARDEQGSGTEAFF
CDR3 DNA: TGCAGTGCTAGAGATGAACAGGGGAGTGGCACTGAAGCTTTCTTT

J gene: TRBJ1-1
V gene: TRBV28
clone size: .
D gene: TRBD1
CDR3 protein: CASSLITGVNTEAFF
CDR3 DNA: TGTGCCAGCAGTTTAATTACAGGGGTGAACACTGAAGCTTTCTTT

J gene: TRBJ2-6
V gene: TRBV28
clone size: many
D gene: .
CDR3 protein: CASSLGGTGANVLTF
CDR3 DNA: TGTGCCAGCAGTTTGGGGGGAACCGGGGCCAACGTCCTGACTTTC

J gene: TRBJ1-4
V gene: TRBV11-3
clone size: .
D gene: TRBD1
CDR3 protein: CASSLRPGTGLLTEKLFF
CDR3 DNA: TGTGCCAGCAGCCTTCGTCCCGGGACAGGGCTCCTAACTGAAAAACTGTTTTTT